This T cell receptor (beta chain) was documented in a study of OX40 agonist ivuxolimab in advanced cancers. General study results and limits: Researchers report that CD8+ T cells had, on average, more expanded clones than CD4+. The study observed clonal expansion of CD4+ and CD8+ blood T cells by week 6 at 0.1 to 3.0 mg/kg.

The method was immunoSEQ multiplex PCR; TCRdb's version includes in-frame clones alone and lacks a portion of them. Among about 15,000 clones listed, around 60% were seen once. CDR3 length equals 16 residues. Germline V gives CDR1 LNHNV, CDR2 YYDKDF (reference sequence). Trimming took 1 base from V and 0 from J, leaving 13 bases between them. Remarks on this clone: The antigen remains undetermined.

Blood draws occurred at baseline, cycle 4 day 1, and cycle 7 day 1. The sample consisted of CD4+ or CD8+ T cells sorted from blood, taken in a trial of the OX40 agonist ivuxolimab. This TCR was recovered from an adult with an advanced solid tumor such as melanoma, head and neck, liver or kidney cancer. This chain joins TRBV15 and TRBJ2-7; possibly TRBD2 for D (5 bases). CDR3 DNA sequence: TGTGCCACCAGCAGAGTTCCTACTAGGAGCTCCTACGAGCAGTACTTC. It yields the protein CATSRVPTRSSYEQYF.